The 9 T cell receptor beta chains below were found in one sample sequenced in a study of blood T cell repertoires in COVID-19. The protocol was immunoSEQ multiplex PCR, while the TCRdb copy is restricted to in-frame clones and leaves out a portion. The sample lists about 81,000 clones; approximately 91% were seen once. Sequenced input: peripheral blood. Receptors were obtained from a man in his 70s with active or convalescent COVID-19.

This chain connects TRBV6-1 to TRBJ1-1; 7 bases match TRBD1. This CDR3 comprises 16 residues. In germline, CDR1 is MNHNS, CDR2 SASEGT. With 6 bases clipped from V and 5 bases from J, the junction kept 15 bases outside the gene matches. The chain's CDR3 is CASSEPRGLRRTEAFF. The CDR3 DNA reads TGTGCCAGCAGCGAACCAAGGGGGCTGAGGAGGACTGAAGCTTTCTTT.

V gene TRBV4-3 combines with J gene TRBJ1-4; no clear D. Germline CDR1 is LGHNA and CDR2 is YSLEER. There are 15 residues in the CDR3. V was trimmed by 0 bases and J by 4 bases, leaving 9 bases between them. Here the CDR3 reads CASSQEGGYNEKLFF. The CDR3 bases are TGCGCCAGCAGCCAAGAAGGAGGGTATAATGAAAAACTGTTTTTT.

The rearrangement joins TRBV18 to TRBJ2-7; 11 positions match TRBD1. V dropped 5 bases and J dropped 4; count of bases not matched to a gene: 4. Germline V gives CDR1 KGHSH, CDR2 LQKENI. The CDR3 contains 14 residues. In nucleotides, the CDR3 is TGTGCCAGCTCATCGGGACAGGGGGATTACGAGCAGTACTTC. Translating gives CASSSGQGDYEQYF.

This clone has a single count. The rearrangement links TRBV6-5 to TRBJ1-1; tentative D call: TRBD1 (6 bases). The CDR3 runs 15 residues. The germline gives CDR1 MNHEY, CDR2 SVGAGI. Between the trimmed V and J ends, which lost 6 bases and 0 bases, there was a span of 14 bases. The chain's CDR3 is CASRVGTKMNTEAFF. The CDR3 nucleotides are TGTGCCAGCAGAGTTGGGACAAAGATGAACACTGAAGCTTTCTTT.

This chain uses TRBV5-5 with TRBJ2-7, with 12 positions matching TRBD1. V shed 3 bases and J 3 bases; nucleotides not matched to a gene: 1. This CDR3 region has 14 residues. The V gene's germline CDR1 is SGHKS and CDR2 YYEKEE (reference sequence). DNA of the CDR3: TGTGCCAGCAGCTGGGACAGGGGGCTCTACGAGCAGTACTTC. Encoded protein: CASSWDRGLYEQYF.

The rearrangement joins TRBV11-2 to TRBJ2-6, with 7 bases lining up with TRBD1. In germline, CDR1 is SGHAT, CDR2 FQNNGV. Trimming took 5 bases from V and 2 from J; bases not matched to a gene: 15. The CDR3 spans 19 residues. This chain's CDR3 is CASSPGLGQIIPGANVLTF. CDR3 bases: TGTGCCAGCAGCCCGGGGTTGGGACAGATTATTCCTGGGGCCAACGTCCTGACTTTC.

The rearrangement joins TRBV12-3 or TRBV12-4 to TRBJ2-7; possibly TRBD2 for D (5 bases). The CDR3 sequence is 13 residues long. The V and J ends lost 2 bases and 1 base respectively, with 6 bases between them. CDR3 loop: CASSLSGSYEQYF. The CDR3, as DNA: TGTGCCAGCAGTTTAAGCGGATCCTACGAGCAGTACTTC.

The chain links TRBV7-9 to TRBJ2-7; 8 bases align to TRBD2. V dropped 1 base and J dropped 2; count of bases not matched to a gene: 16. The CDR3 length is 19 residues. Germline CDR1 reads SEHNR; CDR2 reads FQNEAQ (reference sequence). Here the CDR3 DNA reads TGTGCCAGCAGCTTAGAGGATAGCGGGACACTTTTTTCACCCTACGAGCAGTACTTC. Translated, it gives CASSLEDSGTLFSPYEQYF. Complete variable domain (other parts from reference TRBV7-9 and TRBJ2-7): DTGVSQNPRHKITKRGQNVTFRCDPISEHNRLYWYRQTLGQGPEFLTYFQNEAQLEKSRLLSDRFSAERPKGSFSTLEIQRTEQGDSAMYLCASSLEDSGTLFSPYEQYFGPGTRLTVT.

V gene TRBV13 combines with J gene TRBJ1-1, with D tentatively TRBD1 (5 bases). The V and J ends lost 4 bases and 1 base respectively, with 13 bases between them. The CDR3 consists of 15 residues. The germline V gene has CDR1 PRHDT and CDR2 FYEKMQ (reference sequence). The CDR3 DNA is TGTGCCAGCAGCTATGACCAGGGCAGGAACACTGAAGCTTTCTTT. Protein: CASSYDQGRNTEAFF.